Following are 30 T cell receptor beta chains from one sample sequenced in a study of T cells in Graves' hyperthyroidism and ophthalmopathy. What was amplified from RNA transcripts were TCR beta CDR3 regions. First-round RT-PCR with HTBI primers amplified the TCR CDR3 region. TCRdb ran MiXCR on the multiplex PCR reads and lists one entry per CDR3 protein. This table holds hundreds of thousands of distinct CDR3 sequences, approximately 14% found once. Sample: blood. These TCRs come from a woman aged 18-29 years with Graves' hyperthyroidism.

This clonotype was observed many times. The chain joins TRBV6-2 or TRBV6-3 to TRBJ2-1, with 9 bases that match TRBD1. The ends lost 8 bases at V and 6 bases at J; junction bases unmatched: 2. The CDR3 runs 12 residues. In germline, CDR1 is MNHEY, CDR2 SVGEGT. The DNA of the CDR3 is TGTGCCAGCTCGACAGGGGGCAATGAGCAGTTCTTC. Its translation: CASSTGGNEQFF.

In its sample, this clonotype was seen many times. V is TRBV6-1 and J is TRBJ1-1; 7 bases agree with TRBD1. The CDR3 is made up of 16 amino acids. Germline assignment: CDR1 MNHNS and CDR2 SASEGT. Trimming cost V 6 bases and J 0 bases; bases outside gene matches: 10. This CDR3 reads CASSQGQPSMNTEAFF. Written as DNA, the CDR3 is TGTGCCAGCAGCCAGGGACAGCCCTCCATGAACACTGAAGCTTTCTTT.

This clonotype has more than one count but fewer than ten. This chain uses TRBV27 with TRBJ1-6; TRBD1 aligns across 7 bases. CDR1 is MNHEY and CDR2 is SMNVEV in the germline V gene (reference sequence). This CDR3 has 14 amino acids. Losses at the gene ends were 6 bases for V and 8 bases for J; bases not matched to a gene: 7. Here the CDR3 DNA reads TGTGCCAGCAGGCTACAGGGGATATATTCACCCCTCCACTTT. As protein: CASRLQGIYSPLHF.

This clonotype has just a few counts. The chain recombines TRBV14 with TRBJ2-1; tentatively, D is TRBD2 (6 bases). V lost 2 bases and J 9 bases, leaving 23 bases between the germline ends. Germline CDR1 reads SGHDN; CDR2 reads FVKESK. The CDR3 length is 17 residues. DNA of the CDR3: TGTGCCAGCAGCCAACCCCGATGGGGGGAGAGGTTCTTTGAGCAGTTCTTC. Translation: CASSQPRWGERFFEQFF.

This clonotype was seen a few times. V and J are TRBV28 and TRBJ2-4, with D perhaps matching TRBD1 or TRBD2 (6 bases each). Germline V CDR1 and CDR2: MDHEN, SYDVKM. The CDR3 runs 15 residues. Between the trimmed V and J ends, which lost 4 bases and 0 bases, there was a span of 10 bases. In DNA, the CDR3 is TGTGCCAGCAGTTCTGGAGGGGGAGCCAAAAACATTCAGTACTTC. Protein product: CASSSGGGAKNIQYF. Drawing the rest from reference TRBV28 and TRBJ2-4, the complete variable domain is DVKVTQSSRYLVKRTGEKVFLECVQDMDHENMFWYRQDPGLGLRLIYFSYDVKMKEKGDIPEGYSVSREKKERFSLILESASTNQTSMYLCASSSGGGAKNIQYFGAGTRLSVL.

This clonotype was seen only a few times. The chain employs TRBV7-6 and TRBJ1-3, with 7 bases lining up with TRBD1. Germline CDR1 and CDR2: SGHVS and FNYEAQ. The ends lost 5 bases at V and 0 bases at J; junction bases unmatched: 10. This CDR3 has 17 amino acids. The CDR3 DNA sequence: TGTGCCAGCAGCCTGAGACAGGGATCCTCCTCTGGAAACACCATATATTTT. Protein sequence: CASSLRQGSSSGNTIYF.

This clonotype was detected ten times or more. The chain uses TRBV5-1 and TRBJ1-1; 7 bases map to TRBD1. CDR3 size: 14 residues. V lost 2 bases and J lost 1; bases outside the gene matches: 2. Germline loops: CDR1 SGHRS, CDR2 YFSETQ. The CDR3 reads CASSFDRANTEAFF. The CDR3 nucleotides are TGCGCCAGCAGCTTTGACAGGGCGAACACTGAAGCTTTCTTT.

A word on this clonotype: Because it lacks the conserved phenylalanine or tryptophan at the end, this CDR3 is likely a read error. The chain combines TRBV18 with TRBJ2-3; D ambiguous. Germline V gives CDR1 KGHSH, CDR2 LQKENI. Trimming took 3 bases from V and 0 from J, leaving 10 bases between them. The CDR3 spans 15 residues. CDR3 protein: CASSPRLTSTDTQYL. In DNA, the CDR3 is TGTGCCAGCTCACCGCGTCTAACTAGCACAGATACGCAGTATCTT.

The chain recombines TRBV7-3 with TRBJ2-1; TRBD2 matches 9 bases. The J segment lost 12 bases and the V segment lost 3 bases, leaving 12 bases of the junction unmatched. Germline CDR1 is SGHTA and CDR2 is FQGTGA. CDR3 length equals 15 residues. The DNA of the CDR3 is TGTGCCAGCAGCTTCCTTGGCGGGGGGGCCGGGGGGCAGTTCTTC. This encodes CASSFLGGGAGGQFF.

The J gene is TRBJ1-4, the V gene TRBV3-1, with D possibly TRBD1 on 5 matching bases. Germline V lookup: CDR1 LGHDT, CDR2 YNNKEL (reference sequence). Trimming removed 4 bases from V and 8 bases from J, with 20 bases in between. This CDR3 is 16 amino acids long. CDR3 in amino acids: CASSPSDWGVGEKLFF. CDR3 DNA: TGTGCCAGCAGCCCCTCCGACTGGGGGGTTGGAGAAAAACTGTTTTTT.

The genes are TRBV11-1 and TRBJ1-5, with 9 positions matching TRBD1. The length of the CDR3 is 15 residues. Germline V CDR1 and CDR2: SGHAT, FQDESV (reference sequence). After removal of 1 base from V and 4 bases from J, the junction contained 2 bases not matched to a gene. CDR3 amino acids: CASSLDRGRNQPQHF. The CDR3 bases are TGTGCCAGCAGCTTAGACAGGGGGCGGAATCAGCCCCAGCATTTT.

V gene TRBV4-1 combines with J gene TRBJ2-6; 12 bases are shared with TRBD2. CDR3 length: 20 residues. Looked up from germline, CDR1 is MGHRA and CDR2 is YSYEKL. V dropped 7 bases and J dropped 0; count of bases not matched to a gene: 13. The CDR3 DNA sequence: TGCGCCAGCACCATCGTACTCGGACTAGCGGGGATCTCTGGGGCCAACGTCCTGACTTTC. Translating it yields CASTIVLGLAGISGANVLTF.

Many counts were recorded for this clonotype. The V gene is TRBV7-2, the J gene TRBJ1-1; D unresolved. Between the trimmed V and J ends, which lost 2 bases and 7 bases, there was a span of 8 bases. The CDR3 is made up of 12 amino acids. CDR1 is SGHTA and CDR2 is FQGNSA in the germline V gene. The CDR3 sequence is CASSLPSFEAFF. The CDR3 coding sequence is TGTGCCAGCAGCTTACCGAGTTTTGAAGCTTTCTTT.

This clonotype was picked up many times. This chain uses TRBV7-9 with TRBJ2-1; TRBD2 aligns across 12 bases. The CDR3 consists of 17 residues. In germline, CDR1 is SEHNR, CDR2 FQNEAQ (reference sequence). V dropped 5 bases and J dropped 7; count of bases not matched to a gene: 12. CDR3 in amino acids: CASSVKLGLAGQNEQFF. In DNA, the CDR3 is TGTGCCAGCAGCGTAAAACTAGGACTAGCGGGACAAAATGAGCAGTTCTTC.

This clonotype has just a few counts. The chain recombines TRBV3-1 with TRBJ2-1, with 7 bases aligning to TRBD2. Looked up from germline, CDR1 is LGHDT and CDR2 is YNNKEL (reference sequence). The junction had 5 bases not matched to a gene; V was cut back by 5 bases and J by 13 bases. This CDR3 is 11 amino acids long. The CDR3 spells CASSERTSQFF. For the CDR3, the DNA is TGTGCCAGCAGCGAGCGGACTAGTCAGTTCTTC.

The table lists this clonotype with a few counts. The rearrangement links TRBV5-1 to TRBJ1-2, with 8 nucleotides matching TRBD1. CDR1 is SGHRS and CDR2 is YFSETQ in the germline V gene. The CDR3 is made up of 15 amino acids. Trimming took 2 bases from V and 4 from J; bases not matched to a gene: 7. In DNA form, the CDR3 reads TGCGCCAGCAGCTTCCGGACAGGGTCGGGCTATGGCTACACCTTC. As protein: CASSFRTGSGYGYTF.

Ten or more counts support this clonotype. The chain couples TRBV11-2 to TRBJ2-5; TRBD2 aligns across 9 bases. The V and J ends lost 1 base and 0 bases, in that order; junction bases with no gene match: 6. CDR3 length equals 17 residues. Germline V gene lookup returns CDR1 SGHAT and CDR2 FQNNGV. The CDR3 here is CASSLVRAGGYQETQYF. The CDR3 coding sequence is TGTGCCAGCAGCTTAGTCCGGGCGGGGGGGTACCAAGAGACCCAGTACTTC.

This clonotype has a count of ten or more. The chain carries TRBV2 and TRBJ2-7; no firm D call. The germline V and J ends were trimmed by 0 bases and 6 bases, with 9 bases remaining between them. Looked up from germline, CDR1 is SNHLY and CDR2 is FYNNEI. The CDR3 is 13 residues long. In nucleotides, the CDR3 is TGTGCCAGCAGTGAAGCAGGGTGGGGCGAGCAGTACTTC. It yields the protein CASSEAGWGEQYF.

In this sample, this clonotype turned up a few times. The V and J genes are TRBV6-1 and TRBJ1-2; D remains unclear. CDR3 length equals 12 residues. Trimming removed 6 bases at V and 4 bases at J, with 9 bases between. In germline, CDR1 is MNHNS, CDR2 SASEGT. CDR3 nucleotides: TGTGCCAGCAGCTACGGACGCTATGGCTACACCTTC. Protein: CASSYGRYGYTF.

The rearrangement uses TRBV14 and TRBJ2-2; 7 bases line up with TRBD1. CDR3 size: 16 residues. The germline CDR1 and CDR2 sequences are SGHDN and FVKESK. After removal of 5 bases from V and 0 bases from J, the junction contained 6 bases not matched to a gene. CDR3 residues: CASSSRQGTNTGELFF. The DNA of the CDR3 is TGTGCCAGCAGCTCGAGACAGGGAACGAACACCGGGGAGCTGTTTTTT.

The sample holds many counts of this clonotype. This sequence joins TRBV2 and TRBJ2-3; 10 bases line up with TRBD2. Germline trimming cut 6 bases from V and 3 bases from J; bases unmatched to any gene: 6. Germline lookup yields CDR1 SNHLY and CDR2 FYNNEI. This CDR3 has 15 residues. CDR3 sequence: CASRTLAGATDTQYF. The CDR3 nucleotides are TGTGCCAGCAGGACCCTAGCGGGAGCAACAGATACGCAGTATTTT.

This clonotype was counted at least ten times. J is TRBJ2-1 and V is TRBV29-1; D is perhaps TRBD2 (6 bases). CDR1 SQVTM and CDR2 ANQGSEA come from the germline V gene. The CDR3 has 16 residues. Trimming left V 2 bases short and J 4 bases short, with 18 bases between. CDR3 in amino acids: CSVESPERATYNEQFF. Written as DNA, the CDR3 is TGCAGCGTTGAAAGTCCGGAGCGGGCGACGTACAATGAGCAGTTCTTC.

This clonotype was counted many times. The chain joins TRBV2 to TRBJ2-1; TRBD2 matches at 9 bases. CDR3 length equals 13 residues. With 4 bases clipped from V and 15 bases from J, the junction kept 10 bases outside the gene matches. The germline gives CDR1 SNHLY, CDR2 FYNNEI. CDR3 amino acids: CASSATREGRLFF. CDR3 bases: TGTGCCAGCAGTGCCACGCGGGAGGGCCGCCTGTTCTTC.

Ten or more counts support this clonotype. V and J are TRBV11-1 and TRBJ2-3; 9 positions agree with TRBD1. The CDR3 spans 14 residues. V lost 7 bases, J lost 4 bases, and 6 bases stayed unmatched. Germline CDR1 SGHAT, CDR2 FQDESV (reference sequence). The CDR3 is CASNYRGRPDTQYF. CDR3 sequence (DNA): TGTGCCAGCAACTACAGGGGGCGACCAGATACGCAGTATTTT.

Only a few counts were recorded for this clonotype. The V gene is TRBV4-2, the J gene TRBJ1-5, with D possibly TRBD1 on 5 matching bases. Germline loops: CDR1 LGHNA, CDR2 YNFKEQ. Trimming shortened V by 1 base and J by 1 base, and 8 bases separated the two germline ends. The CDR3 is made up of 15 amino acids. CDR3 in amino acids: CASSQVRDSNQPQHF. The CDR3, as DNA: TGTGCCAGCAGCCAAGTCCGGGACAGCAATCAGCCCCAGCATTTT.

In its sample, this clonotype was seen many times. J is TRBJ2-7 and V is TRBV28, with TRBD2 matching 13 bases. Germline values: CDR1 MDHEN, CDR2 SYDVKM. The CDR3 loop spans 16 amino acids. V was pared by 6 bases and J by 4 bases, with 9 bases of the junction left unmatched. The CDR3 protein is CASRPRTSGSFYEQYF. CDR3 in DNA: TGTGCCAGCAGGCCCCGGACTAGCGGGAGTTTTTACGAGCAGTACTTC.

Regarding this clonotype: Since a much larger clone is just one base distant, this may be a read error. J is TRBJ1-4 and V is TRBV18; the D is unclear. CDR1 KGHSH and CDR2 LQKENI come from the germline V gene. V was pared by 7 bases and J by 3 bases, with 15 bases between. CDR3 length: 15 residues. Here the CDR3 DNA reads TGTGCCAGCTTACCGGGCGAGGGAGCTAATGAAAAACTGTTTTTT. Its protein is CASLPGEGANEKLFF.

This clonotype was seen ten or more times. This chain connects TRBV2 to TRBJ1-1; D possibly corresponds to TRBD1 (6 bases). Germline CDR1 reads SNHLY; CDR2 reads FYNNEI. V shed 3 bases and J shed 8 bases, with 13 bases lying between them. The CDR3 contains 13 residues. CDR3 bases: TGTGCCAGCAGTGACCCCGCAGACAGGGAAGCTTTCTTT. Translating it yields CASSDPADREAFF.

This clonotype was seen a few times. The J gene is TRBJ2-7, the V gene TRBV25-1, with D possibly TRBD2 on 7 matching bases. The germline V and J ends were trimmed by 5 bases and 3 bases, with 14 bases remaining between them. The CDR3 is 14 residues long. Germline V lookup: CDR1 MGHDK, CDR2 SYGVNS. CDR3 bases: TGTGCCAGCAGTCAAAACGGGGGGCTCTACGAGCAGTACTTC. Translating gives CASSQNGGLYEQYF.

The CDR3 nucleotides read TGCAGTGCTATCTCGGGGGGGCTGGGGGAGACCCAGTACTTC. Its protein product is CSAISGGLGETQYF. V is TRBV20-1 and J is TRBJ2-5, with 8 bases matching TRBD2. V was clipped by 4 bases and J by 5 bases; unmatched bases: 9. This CDR3 is built from 14 residues. Germline V gene sequence: CDR1 DFQATT, CDR2 SNEGSKA (reference sequence).